Listed here are 18 T cell receptor beta chains from one sample, sequenced in a study of blood T cell repertoires in COVID-19. The method was immunoSEQ multiplex PCR; TCRdb's version includes in-frame clones alone and lacks a portion of them. The sample shows about 480,000 clones, approximately 92% of them seen only once. Material for sequencing was peripheral blood. The source of these receptors is a man between 18 and 29 years old with COVID-19, enrolled during active disease.

The count of this clone is one. The chain employs TRBV11-2 and TRBJ1-5, with no clear D. The germline CDR1 and CDR2 sequences are SGHAT and FQNNGV. This CDR3 region has 16 residues. Trimming stripped 2 bases from V and 0 bases from J, with 11 bases between. The DNA of the CDR3 is TGTGCCAGCAGCTTAAGGCCGATAGCTAGCAATCAGCCCCAGCATTTT. Amino acid sequence: CASSLRPIASNQPQHF. Combining the CDR3 with reference TRBV11-2 and TRBJ1-5 gives the whole variable domain EAGVAQSPRYKIIEKRQSVAFWCNPISGHATLYWYQQILGQGPKLLIQFQNNGVVDDSQLPKDRFSAERLKGVDSTLKIQPAKLEDSAVYLCASSLRPIASNQPQHFGDGTRLSIL.

The chain recombines TRBV19 with TRBJ2-7; 9 bases match TRBD1. CDR3 length equals 13 residues. Unmatched junction bases numbered 1, after V lost 4 bases and J lost 3 bases. Germline V lookup: CDR1 LNHDA, CDR2 SQIVND (reference sequence). CDR3 amino acids: CASSRDRVYEQYF. DNA of the CDR3: TGTGCCAGTAGTAGGGACAGGGTCTACGAGCAGTACTTC.

This clone was detected a few times. V and J are TRBV4-2 and TRBJ2-1, with a tentative D call TRBD2 (5 bases). Trimming pared 4 bases from V and 8 bases from J, leaving 9 bases between. This CDR3 has 12 amino acids. Germline CDR1 LGHNA, CDR2 YNFKEQ. Here the CDR3 reads CASSPDFDEQFF. The CDR3 DNA follows: TGTGCCAGCAGCCCGGACTTCGATGAGCAGTTCTTC.

This clone was counted many times. This CDR3 is also generated by other DNA sequences in the sample. The V gene is TRBV6-4, the J gene TRBJ2-3; 11 nucleotides line up with TRBD2. V lost 0 bases, J lost 4 bases, and 0 bases stayed unmatched. Germline V gives CDR1 MRHNA, CDR2 SNTAGT. The CDR3 is made up of 15 amino acids. This CDR3 reads CASSDSSGGADTQYF. CDR3 sequence (DNA): TGTGCCAGCAGTGACTCTAGCGGGGGGGCAGATACGCAGTATTTT.

The chain links TRBV19 to TRBJ2-3; 10 bases are a match to TRBD2. CDR1 and CDR2 from the germline V gene are LNHDA and SQIVND (reference sequence). J lost 6 bases, V lost 5 bases, and 11 bases had no gene match. CDR3 length equals 16 residues. The CDR3 here is CASSATTSGIVDTQYF. DNA of the CDR3: TGTGCCAGTAGTGCAACCACTAGCGGGATAGTGGATACGCAGTATTTT.

This chain uses TRBV3-1 (or the pseudogene TRBV3-2) with TRBJ1-5; possible D gene TRBD1, 5 bases. Germline V gives CDR1 LGHDT, CDR2 YNNKEL (reference sequence). V lost 3 bases and J lost 6, with 6 bases in between. The CDR3 totals 12 residues. The CDR3 reads CASSHQGQPQHF. CDR3 nucleotides: TGTGCCAGCAGCCATCAGGGTCAGCCCCAGCATTTT.

The chain combines TRBV7-2 with TRBJ2-5, with D possibly being TRBD1 (6 bases). CDR3 size: 15 residues. Deletions cut 5 bases from V and 5 bases from J, with 18 bases between. Per the germline V gene, CDR1 is SGHTA and CDR2 is FQGNSA. The CDR3 region is CASSPVAGVWETQYF. In DNA form, the CDR3 reads TGTGCCAGCAGCCCGGTAGCAGGGGTATGGGAGACCCAGTACTTC.

V gene TRBV3-1 (or the pseudogene TRBV3-2) combines with J gene TRBJ1-1, with D uncertain. The V gene's germline CDR1 is LGHDT and CDR2 YNNKEL (reference sequence). The V and J ends lost 2 bases and 1 base respectively, with 8 bases between them. The CDR3 has 14 residues. For the CDR3, the DNA is TGTGCCAGCAGCCAAACAGAAGCGAACACTGAAGCTTTCTTT. Its protein is CASSQTEANTEAFF.

CDR3 nucleotide sequence: TGTGCCAGCAGCCCGCTGGCAGGTGAGAATGAGCAGTTCTTC. Its translation: CASSPLAGENEQFF. The genes are TRBV7-9 and TRBJ2-1; D unresolved. Germline V gives CDR1 SEHNR, CDR2 FQNEAQ (reference sequence). V lost 5 bases and J lost 7, with 15 bases in between. There are 14 residues in the CDR3.

The gene calls are TRBV21-1 and TRBJ2-5; the D call of TRBD2 is as the table states it, not checked on the DNA. TRBV21-1 corresponds to a pseudogene. The CDR3 contains 14 residues. The CDR3 loop is CASSSRRLQETQYF. The CDR3 DNA sequence: TGTGCCAGCAGCTCTAGAAGGCTACAAGAGACCCAGTACTTC.

The V gene is TRBV4-1, the J gene TRBJ2-1, with 7 positions matching TRBD2. Germline CDR1 and CDR2: MGHRA and YSYEKL. This CDR3 has 17 residues. The V gene end was trimmed by 4 bases and the J gene end by 5 bases; junction bases not matched to a gene: 14. In DNA, the CDR3 is TGCGCCAGCAGCCCCTCGACGGGGGACTACTACGACAATGAGCAGTTCTTC. Translation: CASSPSTGDYYDNEQFF.

J is TRBJ2-1 and V is TRBV5-1; TRBD2 matches at 9 bases. The CDR3 totals 17 residues. Losses at the gene ends were 0 bases for V and 1 base for J; bases not matched to a gene: 5. Germline V gene data show CDR1 as SGHRS and CDR2 as YFSETQ. The CDR3 nucleotides read TGCGCCAGCAGCTTGGCCGGTAGCGGGAGATCCTACAATGAGCAGTTCTTC. This codes for CASSLAGSGRSYNEQFF.

The V call is TRBV7-9, the J call TRBJ2-1; possible D gene TRBD2, 6 bases. The germline CDR1 and CDR2 sequences are SEHNR and FQNEAQ (reference sequence). V was cut by 2 bases and J by 4 bases, with 12 bases left in between. This CDR3 region has 15 residues. CDR3 amino acids: CASSLTGLQYNEQFF. CDR3 DNA sequence: TGTGCCAGCAGCTTAACAGGACTACAGTACAATGAGCAGTTCTTC.

The rearrangement links TRBV9 to TRBJ2-7; the D gene is possibly TRBD1 (6 bases). The V end was cut by 0 bases, the J end by 4 bases, with 20 bases between. From germline, CDR1 is SGDLS and CDR2 YYNGEE. The CDR3 is 17 residues long. The CDR3 DNA follows: TGTGCCAGCAGCGTAGCCCGTCCCCCCGACAGGAAGTACGAGCAGTACTTC. Its translation is CASSVARPPDRKYEQYF.

The V gene is TRBV5-1, the J gene TRBJ2-1, with TRBD2 as a possible D gene (5 bases). The CDR3 consists of 15 residues. The germline gives CDR1 SGHRS, CDR2 YFSETQ. The ends were cut back, 4 bases at V and 3 bases at J, with 14 bases in the middle. The DNA of the CDR3 is TGCGCCAGCAGCGGCGGGTCCTTCGGCTACAATGAGCAGTTCTTC. Amino acids: CASSGGSFGYNEQFF.

The chain has TRBV6-4 and TRBJ1-5, with D possibly matching TRBD1 (6 bases). Per the germline V gene, CDR1 is MRHNA and CDR2 is SNTAGT. V was clipped by 2 bases and J by 6 bases, with 14 bases between them. This CDR3 has 15 amino acids. This CDR3 is CASSDPPGGGQPQHF. As DNA, the CDR3 is TGTGCCAGCAGTGACCCTCCGGGGGGCGGTCAGCCCCAGCATTTT.

V usage is TRBV7-3 and J usage is TRBJ2-1, with a possible D match to TRBD1 (5 bases). Germline V gene data show CDR1 as SGHTA and CDR2 as FQGTGA. The CDR3 has 13 amino acids. V was cut by 1 base and J by 6 bases, with 7 bases left in between. The CDR3 protein is CASSLIQGNEQFF. The CDR3, as DNA: TGTGCCAGCAGCTTAATTCAGGGCAATGAGCAGTTCTTC. Supplemented by reference TRBV7-3 and TRBJ2-1, the full variable domain reads GAGVSQTPSNKVTEKGKYVELRCDPISGHTALYWYRQSLGQGPEFLIYFQGTGAADDSGLPNDRFFAVRPEGSVSTLKIQRTERGDSAVYLCASSLIQGNEQFFGPGTRLTVL.

This sequence joins TRBV15 and TRBJ2-7, with D perhaps matching TRBD2 (6 bases). The CDR3 covers 14 residues. Between the trimmed V and J ends, which lost 1 base and 3 bases, there was a span of 10 bases. From germline, CDR1 is LNHNV and CDR2 YYDKDF (reference sequence). CDR3 bases: TGTGCCACCAGCAGAGGCGGAGGGTACTACGAGCAGTACTTC. Protein: CATSRGGGYYEQYF.